This T cell receptor beta chain was profiled in a study of blood T cell repertoires in COVID-19 (dated by TCRdb to 2020 to 2022). Context from the whole study: The collaborator samples originated in the United States, Italy and Spain and spanned the acute and convalescent phases of COVID-19. The prospective study material was composed of cDNA or gDNA derived from T cells, B-cell-depleted T cells, or PBMCs. The dataset comprised deeply sampled blood TCRbeta repertoires from subjects exposed to, actively infected with, or recovered from COVID-19. The repertoires were released in a freely available public database intended as a resource for research on the immune response to SARS-CoV-2. Samples were obtained from the ongoing ImmuneRACE study (first 160 participants) and from some 1,300 subjects provided by 6 global collaborators. A de-identified subject ID, COVID-19 status, age in years and sex were almost always included in the sample metadata. Where HLA class I and class II types were available, the types were taken from metadata supplied by the sample provider, not from assay-based typing.

Results the study describes overall, beyond this receptor: Clinical and demographic metadata were provided uncurated, with the amount varying by source and participant.

One collaborating source in Seattle enrolled patients while the patients were actively infected and followed the patients over time throughout the course of disease. Each collaborating institution followed its own protocols to collect whole blood in K2EDTA tubes. For TCRbeta analysis, collaborator samples were shipped as frozen whole blood, as isolated PBMCs, or as DNA extracted from either sample type. Its CDR3 holds 15 amino acids, cysteine through phenylalanine. Here the CDR3 DNA is all that survives: 45 bases in frame from base 1. The V end loses 8 bases and the J end loses 8 bases, and a stretch of 19 bases separates them. CDR1 and CDR2 were assigned from the germline V gene as SGHVS and FNYEAQ. TCRbeta CDR3 regions were amplified from genomic DNA by means of the immunoSEQ Assay, a bias-controlled multiplex PCR. The original pipeline was this. Nucleated cell counts per sample were estimated from amplification of reference gene primers within the assay. To quantify the absolute abundance of each unique TCRbeta CDR3 rearrangement, sequence reads were collapsed and filtered. For each sample, productive Simpson clonality was calculated as the square root of Simpson's diversity index over productive rearrangements. TCRdb obtained this table from immuneACCESS and retained in-frame rearrangements with V and J assigned. These tables miss some clones; where compared with another copy, unresolved V genes account for less than half of the shortfall, and the remainder is unexplained. The V and J calls and clone size come from that table; D and trimming were worked out from the DNA. This sample holds some 110,000 clones; approximately 81% were observed only once. The ten largest clonotypes hold about 5.5% of the sample.

Regarding this clone: Which antigen it targets is not known. One base away there is no much larger clone; base qualities are not given.

The TCR comes from a man older than 75 with COVID-19, enrolled during active disease. The sequencing sample was made of peripheral blood. Here the chain combines TRBV7-6 and TRBJ1-6; perhaps TRBD1 is the D gene, with 5 bases matching. The CDR3 amino acid sequence is: CASSPSGQGHSPLHF. The nucleotides read TGTGCCAGCTCCCCCAGCGGGCAGGGTCATTCACCCCTCCACTTT. The entire variable domain, with the stretches around the CDR3 drawn from the reference TRBV7-6 and TRBJ1-6 proteins, is GAGVSQSPRYKVTKRGQDVALRCDPISGHVSLYWYRQALGQGPEFLTYFNYEAQQDKSGLPNDRFSAERPEGSISTLTIQRTEQRDSAMYRCASSPSGQGHSPLHFGNGTRLTVT.